This TCR beta chain emerged from a study of CD8 T cells in ankylosing spondylitis (dated by TCRdb to about 2017). Some background on the complete study: T cell receptor beta repertoires were profiled in healthy donors and ankylosing spondylitis patients so that disease-linked TCR variants could be found. Samples of peripheral blood were taken, and for ankylosing spondylitis patients, synovial fluid was collected as well. The full study cohort was made up of about 25 ankylosing spondylitis patients and fewer than 120 healthy donors.

The CDR3 runs 14 residues from the cysteine to the phenylalanine. CDR3 DNA is the only sequence kept; it has 42 bases, read in frame from the first base. V and J lose 7 bases and 4 bases, and a span of 14 bases separates them. This clonotype was counted between two and nine times. Which antigen it targets is not known. Per-base quality was not reported, and no clone a single base away is much larger than it. Sequencing took place on an Illumina HiSeq 2500. Quantitative 5'-RACE with molecular barcodes was used to prepare TCR beta libraries. Regarding the original processing steps: Disease-linked TCR variants were identified with a new computational method built on a probabilistic model of VDJ rearrangement. TCRdb ran its own pipeline on the public reads, namely fastp trimming at Q25 and MiXCR clone calling, and kept in-frame beta chains. Merged by CDR3 protein, the rows form single entries marked with the most common genes and DNA. The V and J calls, along with clone size, are taken from TCRdb and not from the paper's own processing. This sample holds 200,000 to 250,000 distinct CDR3 sequences; around 17% were observed only once. The ten largest clonotypes hold about 39% of the sample.

Overall results and qualifications from the work: A TCR beta motif made up of several highly homologous amino acid variants appeared to be characteristic of blood from ankylosing spondylitis patients. Significant enrichment of the disease-linked clones was reported in matched synovial fluid samples from ankylosing spondylitis patients. Some motif variants had previously been reported in the synovial fluid and blood of reactive arthritis patients, which suggests shared mechanisms of disease initiation. The disease-linked clones had a CD8+ phenotype and were found at relatively low frequencies in peripheral blood.

The V and J segments used are TRBV12-3 or TRBV12-4 and TRBJ2-1; TRBD2 might be the D gene, on 5 matching bases. Sequencing was performed on blood, either unsorted or a sorted T cell fraction (not recorded which). The receptor's source is a male donor with ankylosing spondylitis. CDR3 reads: CASTSSSGYNEQFF. The DNA is TGTGCCAGCACCTCTAGCTCCGGGTACAATGAGCAGTTCTTC.